Following are 15 T cell receptor beta chains from one sample sequenced in a study of memory CD4+ T cells and cytomegalovirus serostatus. Sequencing used immunoSEQ multiplex PCR; TCRdb keeps in-frame clones, though not all of them. The sample includes 38,000 or so clones, roughly 80% of them seen just once. Single viable CD3+CD4+CD8-CD45RO+ cells were sorted as the memory CD4+ T cells. Sequenced: memory CD4+ T cells from blood. All receptors come from an adult in good health and CMV-seronegative.

This sequence joins TRBV6-1 and TRBJ1-2; unclear D gene. Germline V gene data show CDR1 as MNHNS and CDR2 as SASEGT. This CDR3 is built from 13 residues. V was trimmed by 4 bases and J by 5 bases, leaving 11 bases between them. The CDR3 DNA is TGTGCCAGCAGTGCCAACCCCAGATATGGCTACACCTTC. Translated, it gives CASSANPRYGYTF.

The chain uses TRBV18 and TRBJ1-5; 8 nucleotides align to TRBD1. V lost 6 bases and J lost 4; bases outside the gene matches: 5. CDR1 is KGHSH, CDR2 LQKENI, per germline. CDR3 length equals 14 residues. The CDR3: CASSVDRGNQPQHF. CDR3 in DNA: TGTGCCAGCTCGGTCGACAGGGGAAATCAGCCCCAGCATTTT.

This clone has only one observation. The chain carries TRBV5-5 and TRBJ2-5; weak D call: TRBD2 (7 bases). The CDR3 spans 14 residues. The germline V gene has CDR1 SGHKS and CDR2 YYEKEE (reference sequence). The V end was cut by 0 bases, the J end by 5 bases, with 11 bases between. CDR3 coding DNA: TGTGCCAGCAGCTTGGTACAGGGAGGGGAGACCCAGTACTTC. This translates into CASSLVQGGETQYF.

This chain connects TRBV6-6 to TRBJ1-1; D remains unclear. V lost 4 bases to trimming and J lost 1 base, with 7 bases between them. Germline V lookup: CDR1 MNHNY, CDR2 SVGAGI (reference sequence). This CDR3 region has 13 residues. The CDR3 protein is CASSLAGNTEAFF. CDR3 sequence (DNA): TGTGCCAGCAGTTTGGCAGGGAACACTGAAGCTTTCTTT.

The rearrangement joins TRBV5-6 to TRBJ2-3; TRBD1 matches 9 bases. Germline V gene sequence: CDR1 SGHDT, CDR2 YYEEEE. The CDR3 length is 14 residues. Trimming took 3 bases from V and 6 from J; bases not matched to a gene: 5. CDR3 amino acids: CASSSSGTGDTQYF. The DNA of the CDR3 is TGTGCCAGCAGCTCCTCCGGGACAGGGGATACGCAGTATTTT. Using reference TRBV5-6 and TRBJ2-3 for the parts outside the CDR3, the full variable domain is DAGVTQSPTHLIKTRGQQVTLRCSPKSGHDTVSWYQQALGQGPQFIFQYYEEEERQRGNFPDRFSGHQFPNYSSELNVNALLLGDSALYLCASSSSGTGDTQYFGPGTRLTVL.

The chain couples TRBV7-9 to TRBJ2-7, with TRBD1 matching 8 bases. V lost 5 bases and J lost 4; bases outside the gene matches: 13. Germline V gene data show CDR1 as SEHNR and CDR2 as FQNEAQ (reference sequence). This CDR3 spans 16 amino acids. The CDR3 region is CASSPVPGQVLYEQYF. CDR3 nucleotide sequence: TGTGCCAGCAGCCCGGTACCGGGACAGGTCCTTTACGAGCAGTACTTC.

The CDR3 loop reads CASSSVGVRSETQYF. DNA of the CDR3: TGTGCCAGCAGCTCGGTCGGGGTTAGATCAGAGACCCAGTACTTC. The chain uses TRBV5-8 and TRBJ2-5, with D perhaps TRBD2 (5 bases). Per the germline V gene, CDR1 is SGHTS and CDR2 is YDEGEE. This CDR3 has 15 amino acids. Trimming removed 3 bases from V and 4 bases from J, with 16 bases in between. Full variable domain (remainder filled in from reference TRBV5-8 and TRBJ2-5): EAGVTQSPTHLIKTRGQQATLRCSPISGHTSVYWYQQALGLGLQFLLWYDEGEERNRGNFPPRFSGRQFPNYSSELNVNALELEDSALYLCASSSVGVRSETQYFGPGTRLLVL.

The CDR3 reads CASSLRPPGAALGEQYF. CDR3 DNA: TGTGCCAGCAGCTTAAGACCACCAGGGGCGGCTTTGGGCGAGCAGTACTTC. The chain recombines TRBV11-2 with TRBJ2-7, with TRBD1 as a possible D gene (6 bases). This CDR3 contains 17 residues. Germline V gene sequence: CDR1 SGHAT, CDR2 FQNNGV. V lost 2 bases and J lost 6, with 23 bases in between.

This chain links TRBV4-1 with TRBJ2-5; D perhaps matches TRBD1 (5 bases). Germline CDR1 reads MGHRA; CDR2 reads YSYEKL. The CDR3 sequence is 13 residues long. Between the trimmed V and J ends, which lost 2 bases and 2 bases, there was a span of 6 bases. As DNA, the CDR3 is TGCGCCAGCAGCCAACGACAGCAAGAGACCCAGTACTTC. Protein product: CASSQRQQETQYF.

The J gene is TRBJ2-2, the V gene TRBV11-1, with D perhaps matching TRBD2 (5 bases). V gave up 1 base and J gave up 0 bases, with 9 bases separating them. CDR3 size: 16 residues. Germline lookup yields CDR1 SGHAT and CDR2 FQDESV (reference sequence). The CDR3 coding sequence is TGTGCCAGCAGCTTAGGAGGGTACGCGAACACCGGGGAGCTGTTTTTT. As protein: CASSLGGYANTGELFF. Together with reference TRBV11-1 and TRBJ2-2, the CDR3 gives the full variable domain: EAEVAQSPRYKITEKSQAVAFWCDPISGHATLYWYRQILGQGPELLVQFQDESVVDDSQLPKDRFSAERLKGVDSTLKIQPAELGDSAMYLCASSLGGYANTGELFFGEGSRLTVL.

Only a few counts were recorded for this clone. The chain uses TRBV2 and TRBJ2-5; 11 bases are a match to TRBD1. The germline gives CDR1 SNHLY, CDR2 FYNNEI. V was clipped by 3 bases and J by 5 bases; unmatched bases: 5. This CDR3 is built from 15 residues. For the CDR3, the DNA is TGTGCCAGCAGTGATGGACAGGGGGCTTGGGAGACCCAGTACTTC. It yields the protein CASSDGQGAWETQYF. Full variable domain (remainder filled in from reference TRBV2 and TRBJ2-5): EPEVTQTPSHQVTQMGQEVILRCVPISNHLYFYWYRQILGQKVEFLVSFYNNEISEKSEIFDDQFSVERPDGSNFTLKIRSTKLEDSAMYFCASSDGQGAWETQYFGPGTRLLVL.

This clone has a single count. V usage is TRBV7-2 and J usage is TRBJ2-7; D not certain. With 5 bases removed from V and 7 bases from J, the gap between germline ends came to 12 bases. The CDR3 contains 12 residues. Germline CDR1 is SGHTA and CDR2 is FQGNSA. CDR3 amino acids: CASSHPEREQYF. The CDR3 DNA sequence: TGTGCCAGCAGCCACCCGGAGAGGGAGCAGTACTTC.

The V and J genes are TRBV6-5 and TRBJ1-5; D perhaps matches TRBD1 (5 bases). CDR3 length: 15 amino acids. Germline-derived CDR1 and CDR2 are MNHEY and SVGAGI. Trimming pared 8 bases from V and 5 bases from J, leaving 19 bases between. The CDR3, as DNA: TGTGCCAGCGTAAAGGGAAGGGGAATTCATCAGCCCCAGCATTTT. It yields the protein CASVKGRGIHQPQHF.

This clone was picked up one time. The chain carries TRBV18 and TRBJ2-2; TRBD2 matches at 7 bases. This CDR3 is 15 amino acids long. Germline-derived CDR1 and CDR2 are KGHSH and LQKENI. Trimming at V came to 4 bases and at J to 6 bases, leaving 8 bases not matched to a gene. DNA of the CDR3: TGTGCCAGCTCACAGAAACTAGCGTCGGCCGGGGAGCTGTTTTTT. Translated, it gives CASSQKLASAGELFF.

The chain combines TRBV10-3 with TRBJ1-2; 12 bases align to TRBD1. J gave up 4 bases and V 9 bases, and 12 bases lay outside the gene matches. The CDR3 covers 16 residues. The germline CDR1 and CDR2 sequences are ENHRY and SYGVKD. The CDR3 protein is CAILGQGALSAYGYTF. The CDR3 DNA reads as TGTGCCATATTGGGACAGGGGGCCCTGTCCGCCTATGGCTACACCTTC.